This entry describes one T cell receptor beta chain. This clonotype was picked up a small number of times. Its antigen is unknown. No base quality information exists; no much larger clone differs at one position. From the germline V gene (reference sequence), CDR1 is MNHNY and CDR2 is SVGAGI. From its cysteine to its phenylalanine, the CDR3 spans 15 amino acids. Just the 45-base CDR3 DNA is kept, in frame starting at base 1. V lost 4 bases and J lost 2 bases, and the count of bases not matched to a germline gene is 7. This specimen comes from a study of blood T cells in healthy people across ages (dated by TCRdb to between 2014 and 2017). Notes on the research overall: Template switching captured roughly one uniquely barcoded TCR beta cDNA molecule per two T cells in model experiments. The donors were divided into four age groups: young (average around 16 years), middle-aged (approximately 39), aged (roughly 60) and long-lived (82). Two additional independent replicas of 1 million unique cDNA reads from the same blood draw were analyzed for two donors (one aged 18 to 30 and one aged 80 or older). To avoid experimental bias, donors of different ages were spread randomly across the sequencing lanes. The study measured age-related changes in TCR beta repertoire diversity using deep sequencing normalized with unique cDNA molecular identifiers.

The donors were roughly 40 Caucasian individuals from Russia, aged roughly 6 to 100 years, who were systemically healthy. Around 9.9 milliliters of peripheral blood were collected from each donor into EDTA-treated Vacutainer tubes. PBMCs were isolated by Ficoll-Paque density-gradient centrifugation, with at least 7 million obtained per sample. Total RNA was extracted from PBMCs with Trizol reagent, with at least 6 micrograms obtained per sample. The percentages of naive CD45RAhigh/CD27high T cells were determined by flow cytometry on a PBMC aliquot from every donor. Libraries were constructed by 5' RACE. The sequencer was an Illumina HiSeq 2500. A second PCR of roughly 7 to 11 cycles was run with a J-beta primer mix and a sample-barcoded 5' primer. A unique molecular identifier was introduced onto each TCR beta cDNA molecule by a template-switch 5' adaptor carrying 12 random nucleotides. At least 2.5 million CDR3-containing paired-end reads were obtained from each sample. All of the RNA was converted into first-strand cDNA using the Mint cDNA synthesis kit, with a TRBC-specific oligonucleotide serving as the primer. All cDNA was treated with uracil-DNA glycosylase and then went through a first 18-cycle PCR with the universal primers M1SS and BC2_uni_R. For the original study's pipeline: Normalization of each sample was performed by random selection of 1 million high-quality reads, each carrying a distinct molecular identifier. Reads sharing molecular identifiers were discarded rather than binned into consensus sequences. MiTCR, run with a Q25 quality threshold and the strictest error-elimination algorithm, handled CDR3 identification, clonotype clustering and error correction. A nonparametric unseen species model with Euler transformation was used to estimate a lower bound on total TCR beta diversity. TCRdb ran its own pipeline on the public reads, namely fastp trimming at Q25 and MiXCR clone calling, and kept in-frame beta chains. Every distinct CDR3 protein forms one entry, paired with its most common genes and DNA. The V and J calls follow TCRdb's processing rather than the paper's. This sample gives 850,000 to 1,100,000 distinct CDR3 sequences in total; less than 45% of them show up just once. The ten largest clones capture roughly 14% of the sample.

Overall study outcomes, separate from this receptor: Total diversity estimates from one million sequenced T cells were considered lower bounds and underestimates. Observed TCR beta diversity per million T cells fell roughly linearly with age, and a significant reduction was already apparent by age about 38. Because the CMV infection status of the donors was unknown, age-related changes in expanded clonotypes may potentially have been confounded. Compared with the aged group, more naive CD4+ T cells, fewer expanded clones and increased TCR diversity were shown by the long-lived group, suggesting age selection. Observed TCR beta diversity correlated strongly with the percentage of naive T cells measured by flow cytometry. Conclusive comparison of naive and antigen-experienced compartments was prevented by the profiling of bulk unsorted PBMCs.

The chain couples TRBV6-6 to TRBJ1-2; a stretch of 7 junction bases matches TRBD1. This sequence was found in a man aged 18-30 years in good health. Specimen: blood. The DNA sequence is TGTGCCAGCAGTTTTACAGGGGCGAACAACTATGGCTACACCTTC. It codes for CASSFTGANNYGYTF.